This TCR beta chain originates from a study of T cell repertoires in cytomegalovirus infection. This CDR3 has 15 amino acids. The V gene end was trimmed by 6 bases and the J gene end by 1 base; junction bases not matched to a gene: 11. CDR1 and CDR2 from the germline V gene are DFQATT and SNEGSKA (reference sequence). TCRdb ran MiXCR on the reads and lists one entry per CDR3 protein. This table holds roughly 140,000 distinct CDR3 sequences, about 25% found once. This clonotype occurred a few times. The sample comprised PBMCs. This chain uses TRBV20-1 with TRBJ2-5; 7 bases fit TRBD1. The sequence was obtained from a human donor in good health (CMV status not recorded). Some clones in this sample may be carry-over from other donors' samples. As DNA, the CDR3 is TGCAGTGCAGGGGGAGAGACAGGGCTCCAAGAGACCCAGTACTTC. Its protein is CSAGGETGLQETQYF.